This TCR beta chain is drawn from a study of STAT3 mutations in large granular lymphocyte leukemia (dated by TCRdb to the late 2010s). Study-wide context: Roughly half of the T-LGLL patients who were sequenced longitudinally carried canonical activating STAT3 mutations. As controls, the study also included longitudinal sequencing of two patients with natural killer LGL leukemia. For each patient, sequencing was performed at an average of 4 time points, with a range of 2 to 8 samplings. To reconstruct clonal hierarchy and dynamics, serial deep sequencing of TCRbeta CDR3 and STAT3 was performed in patients with T-cell large granular lymphocyte leukemia. Roughly 19 representative T-LGLL cases were selected from an initial cohort of a few hundred LGL patients for longitudinal TCRbeta and STAT3 sequencing. One or more immunosuppressive therapy regimens were given to more than half of T-LGLL patients, and hematologic response was seen in under 50% of the treated patients. On the study overall, not on this receptor specifically: TCR clonotype switching after therapy was observed in about 35% of the 18 patients, and all newly emerging clones were found to be STAT3 wild type. Several patients had a dominant TCR clone burden greater than the STAT3 mutant burden, which suggests that the STAT3 mutation arose secondarily within a clone that had already expanded. Persisting codominant clonotypes in some patients meant a small but highly pathogenic clone may have been missed. Because no samples were available when a clone first appeared, clonal expansion was inferred from samplings taken at other points. Every T-LGLL patient showed at least one immunodominant TCRbeta clonotype, and about half showed multiple immunodominant subclonotypes. The linking of therapy response to changes in TCR clonal burden was complicated by variable intervals between samplings and differing treatment regimens.

The same DNA, extracted from blood mononuclear cells, served for both TCR sequencing and STAT3 sequencing. Per the germline V gene, LGHNA is the CDR1 and YSLEER is the CDR2. The CDR3, from cysteine to phenylalanine, totals 14 residues. Left in the record is the CDR3 DNA by itself, 42 bases read in frame from the first base. Trimming at the junction amounts to 1 base on V and 4 bases on J, and the germline ends lie 9 bases apart. Note on this clone: This receptor's antigen is unknown. Base quality data are lacking; no much larger clone is found one base away.

An Illumina MiSeq was used to sequence the TCRbeta libraries, yielding an average of roughly 41,000 productive templates per sample. The immunoSEQ assay, which uses multiplex PCR amplification, was used to generate TCRbeta CDR3 libraries. The published analysis was carried out like this. Following a previously defined approach, repertoire diversity was calculated, and values close to 0 point to extremely monoclonal samples. TCRdb mirrors the immuneACCESS table, restricted to in-frame sequences. Some clones are absent from its copies; in checked studies, under half trace to an unresolved V gene, and the reason for the others is unknown. The D gene and trimming were derived from the DNA, and the V and J assignments and clone size from that table. The sample has about 2,500 clones on record, over 75% of them singletons. Of the sample, approximately 89% falls within the top ten clones.

The TCR was taken from a woman in her 70s with T-cell large granular lymphocyte leukemia. Some clones in this sample may be carry-over from other donors' samples. The age is the age at diagnosis. Here the chain combines TRBV4-3 and TRBJ2-3; the D call could be TRBD1 or TRBD2, with each sharing 5 bases. The source material was peripheral blood mononuclear cells. The DNA sequence reads TGCGCCAGCAGCCAAGTCCGGGGCCCAGATACGCAGTATTTT. Protein translation: CASSQVRGPDTQYF.